The clone carrying this T cell receptor beta chain was detected only a few times. Its cognate antigen is unknown. The sample comes from a study of cytomegalovirus exposure and HLA in healthy donors. Notes on the study in general: A link between a missense DCLRE1C variant and TCR beta V- and J-gene trimming emerged from a later analysis. As immune exposure information, only CMV serostatus was available.

Use of 60 Vbeta and 13 Jbeta primers characterized the PCR. Repertoires were generated with immunoSEQ multiplex PCR, while TCRdb's copy carries only in-frame clones and drops some. This table has some 190,000 clones, around 80% appearing once. The sample taken for sequencing was PBMCs. The sequence was collected from a girl aged 10-17 years in good health and CMV-seropositive.

The CDR3 DNA sequence: TGTGCCAGCAGTTACTCGGGACAGGGGACCTACGAGCAGTACTTC. It codes for CASSYSGQGTYEQYF. The V gene is TRBV6-6, the J gene TRBJ2-7; 10 bases line up with TRBD1. The length of the CDR3 is 15 residues. With V trimmed by 0 bases and J by 2 bases, 1 base remained unmatched. Germline V CDR1 and CDR2: MNHNY, SVGAGI (reference sequence).